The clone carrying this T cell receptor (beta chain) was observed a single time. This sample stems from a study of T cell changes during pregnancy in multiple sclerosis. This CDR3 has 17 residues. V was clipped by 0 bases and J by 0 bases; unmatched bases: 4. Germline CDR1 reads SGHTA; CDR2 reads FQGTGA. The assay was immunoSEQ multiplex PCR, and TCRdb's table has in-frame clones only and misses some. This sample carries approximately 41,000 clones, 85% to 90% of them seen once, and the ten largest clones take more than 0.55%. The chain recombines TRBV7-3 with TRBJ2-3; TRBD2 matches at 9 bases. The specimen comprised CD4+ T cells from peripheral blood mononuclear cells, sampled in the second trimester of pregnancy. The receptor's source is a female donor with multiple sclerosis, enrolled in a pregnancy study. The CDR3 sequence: CASSLTGGRASTDTQYF. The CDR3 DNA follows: TGTGCCAGCAGCTTAACGGGCGGGAGGGCCAGCACAGATACGCAGTATTTT.